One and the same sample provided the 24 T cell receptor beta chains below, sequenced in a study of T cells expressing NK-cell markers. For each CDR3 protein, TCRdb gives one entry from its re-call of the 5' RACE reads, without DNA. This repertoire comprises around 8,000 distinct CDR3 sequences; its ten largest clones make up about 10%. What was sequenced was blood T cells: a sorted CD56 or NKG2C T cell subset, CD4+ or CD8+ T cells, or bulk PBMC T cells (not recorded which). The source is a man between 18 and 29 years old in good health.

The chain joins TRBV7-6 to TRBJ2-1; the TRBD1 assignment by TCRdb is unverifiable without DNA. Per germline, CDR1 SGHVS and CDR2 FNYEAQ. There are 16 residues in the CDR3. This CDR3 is CASSLGQGALHNEQFF.

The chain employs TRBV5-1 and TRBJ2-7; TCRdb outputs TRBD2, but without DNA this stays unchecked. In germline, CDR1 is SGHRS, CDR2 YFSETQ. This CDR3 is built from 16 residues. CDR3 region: CASSLLGGTASYEQYF. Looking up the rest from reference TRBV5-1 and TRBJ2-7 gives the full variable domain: KAGVTQTPRYLIKTRGQQVTLSCSPISGHRSVSWYQQTPGQGLQFLFEYFSETQRNKGNFPGRFSGRQFSNSRSEMNVSTLELGDSALYLCASSLLGGTASYEQYFGPGTRLTVT.

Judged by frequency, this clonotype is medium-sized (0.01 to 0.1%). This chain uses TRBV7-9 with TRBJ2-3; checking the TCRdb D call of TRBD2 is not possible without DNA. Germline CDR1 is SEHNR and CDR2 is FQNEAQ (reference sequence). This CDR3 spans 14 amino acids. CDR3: CASGAGSSTDTQYF.

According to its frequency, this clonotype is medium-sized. CDR3 residues: CASSVPGQGSYNEQFF. The rearrangement joins TRBV5-6 to TRBJ2-1; checking the TCRdb D call of TRBD1 is not possible without DNA. The germline V gene encodes CDR1 SGHDT and CDR2 YYEEEE. The length of the CDR3 is 16 residues.

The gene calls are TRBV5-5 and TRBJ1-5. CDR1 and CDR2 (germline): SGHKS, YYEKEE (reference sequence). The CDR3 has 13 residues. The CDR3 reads CASSLGIWQPQHF.

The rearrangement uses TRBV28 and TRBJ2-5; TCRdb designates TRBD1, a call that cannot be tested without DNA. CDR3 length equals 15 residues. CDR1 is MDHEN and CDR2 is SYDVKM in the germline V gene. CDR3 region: CASSFWQGAQETQYF.

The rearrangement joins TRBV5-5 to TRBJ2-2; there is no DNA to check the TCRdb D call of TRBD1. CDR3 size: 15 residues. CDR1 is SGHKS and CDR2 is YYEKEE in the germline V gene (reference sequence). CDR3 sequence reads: CASSVWTGGSGELFF. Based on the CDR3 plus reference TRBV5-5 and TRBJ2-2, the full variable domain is DAGVTQSPTHLIKTRGQQVTLRCSPISGHKSVSWYQQVLGQGPQFIFQYYEKEERGRGNFPDRFSARQFPNYSSELNVNALLLGDSALYLCASSVWTGGSGELFFGEGSRLTVL.

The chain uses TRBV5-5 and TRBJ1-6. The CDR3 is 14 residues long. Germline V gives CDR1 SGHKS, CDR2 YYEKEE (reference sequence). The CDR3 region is CASSLGGNNSPLHF.

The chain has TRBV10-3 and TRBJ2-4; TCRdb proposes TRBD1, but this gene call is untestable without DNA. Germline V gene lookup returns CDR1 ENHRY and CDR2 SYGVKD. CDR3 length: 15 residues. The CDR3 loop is CAISDKGTGGNIQYF.

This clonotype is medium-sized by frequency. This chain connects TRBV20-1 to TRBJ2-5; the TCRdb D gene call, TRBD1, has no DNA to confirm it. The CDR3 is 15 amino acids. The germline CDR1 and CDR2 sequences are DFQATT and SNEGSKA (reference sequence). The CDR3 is CSAGSGTVAEETQYF.

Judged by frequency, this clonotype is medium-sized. CDR3 loop: CASSSLDRFELAGAGETQYF. J is TRBJ2-5 and V is TRBV7-9; there is no DNA to check the TCRdb D call of TRBD2. The germline CDR1 and CDR2 sequences are SEHNR and FQNEAQ (reference sequence). The CDR3 totals 20 residues.

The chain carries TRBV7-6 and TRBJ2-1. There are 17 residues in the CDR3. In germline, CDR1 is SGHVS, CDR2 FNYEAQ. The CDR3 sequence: CASSLGSSHSSYNEQFF.

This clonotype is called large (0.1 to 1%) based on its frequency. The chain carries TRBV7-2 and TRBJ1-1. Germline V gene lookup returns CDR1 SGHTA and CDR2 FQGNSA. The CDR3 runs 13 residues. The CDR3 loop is CASSLGLAARAFF.

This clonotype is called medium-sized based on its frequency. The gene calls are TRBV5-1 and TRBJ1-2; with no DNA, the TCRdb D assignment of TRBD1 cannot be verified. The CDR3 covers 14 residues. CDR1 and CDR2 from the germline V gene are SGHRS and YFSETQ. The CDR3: CASSEQGAGYGYTF.

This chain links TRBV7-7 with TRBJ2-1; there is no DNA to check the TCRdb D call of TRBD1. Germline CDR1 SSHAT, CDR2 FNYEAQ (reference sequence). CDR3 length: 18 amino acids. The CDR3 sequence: CASSLEVTGGSSYNEQFF.

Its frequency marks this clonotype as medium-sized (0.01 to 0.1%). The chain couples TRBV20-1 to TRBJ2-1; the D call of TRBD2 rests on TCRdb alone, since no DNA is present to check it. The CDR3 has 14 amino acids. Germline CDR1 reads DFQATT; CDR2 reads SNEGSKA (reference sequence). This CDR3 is CSAKKAGLYNEQFF.

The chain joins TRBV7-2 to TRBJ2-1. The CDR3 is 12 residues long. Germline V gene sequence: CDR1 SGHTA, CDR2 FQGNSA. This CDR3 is CASSLGYNEQFF.

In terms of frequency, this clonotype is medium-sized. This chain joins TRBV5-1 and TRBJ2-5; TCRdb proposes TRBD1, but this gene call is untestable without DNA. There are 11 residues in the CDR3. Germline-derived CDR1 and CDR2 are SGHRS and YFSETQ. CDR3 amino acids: CASTGHETQYF.

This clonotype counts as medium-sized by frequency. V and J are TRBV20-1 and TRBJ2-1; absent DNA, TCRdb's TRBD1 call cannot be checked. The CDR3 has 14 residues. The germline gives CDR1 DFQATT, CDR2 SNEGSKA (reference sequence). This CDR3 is CSARAGSAYNEQFF.

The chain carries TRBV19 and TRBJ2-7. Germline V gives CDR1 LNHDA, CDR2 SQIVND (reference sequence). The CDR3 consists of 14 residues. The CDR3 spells CASSMWHFWDEQYF.

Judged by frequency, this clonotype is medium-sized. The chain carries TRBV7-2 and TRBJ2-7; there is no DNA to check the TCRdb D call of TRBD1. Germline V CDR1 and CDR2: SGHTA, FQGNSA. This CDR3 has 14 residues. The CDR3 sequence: CASSLAGQPYEQYF.

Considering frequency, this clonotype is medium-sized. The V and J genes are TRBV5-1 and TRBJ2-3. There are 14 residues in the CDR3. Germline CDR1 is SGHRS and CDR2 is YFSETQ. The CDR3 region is CASKTYTSTDTQYF.

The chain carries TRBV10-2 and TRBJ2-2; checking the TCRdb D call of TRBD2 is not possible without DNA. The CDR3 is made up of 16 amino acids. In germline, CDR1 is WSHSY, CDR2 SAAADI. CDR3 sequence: CASSRLAGEDTGELFF.

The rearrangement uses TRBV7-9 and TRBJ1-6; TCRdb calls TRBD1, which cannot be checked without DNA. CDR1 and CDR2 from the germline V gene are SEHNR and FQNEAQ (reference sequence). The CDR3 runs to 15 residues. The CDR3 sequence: CASSFGQGANSPLHF.